The clone carrying this TCR beta chain was seen only a few times. The data were taken from a study of human T cells and chemical hapten exposure. TCRdb processed the RACE reads anew with MiXCR; each CDR3 protein has one entry. The sample gives over 65,000 distinct CDR3 sequences, around a tenth of which show up once; roughly 1.5% is in the top ten. Time point defined: patch test 2, 6 weeks after DPC sensitization. Treatment here: therapeutic diphenylcyclopropenone sensitization with weekly scalp DPC. Unfractionated whole blood was the source of the extracted total RNA. The starting material was whole blood, obtained in connection with sensitization to the hapten diphenylcyclopropenone (DPC). The TCR was taken from a man younger than 35 with alopecia areata. Some clones in this sample may be carry-over from other donors' samples.

CDR3 coding DNA: TGTGCCAGCTCACCACGTGGCACAGGGAACTATGGCTACACCTTC. As protein: CASSPRGTGNYGYTF. V is TRBV18 and J is TRBJ1-2; maybe TRBD1 (6 bases). In germline, CDR1 is KGHSH, CDR2 LQKENI. V lost 1 base, J lost 2 bases, and 11 bases lay in between. This CDR3 spans 15 amino acids.